This TCR beta chain was identified during a study of cytomegalovirus exposure and HLA in healthy donors. Regarding the study as a whole: Per published accounts, TCR beta sequences correctly predicted the HLA-A and HLA-B alleles of most subjects.

Amplification used 60 Vbeta primers and 13 Jbeta primers. The repertoire was sequenced with immunoSEQ multiplex PCR; TCRdb's copy has only in-frame clones and lacks some. The sample lists a few hundred thousand clones; about 77% were seen once. With regard to this clone: Its specificity is unknown.

Germline trimming cut 2 bases from V and 6 bases from J; bases unmatched to any gene: 4. The CDR3 spans 16 residues. Germline CDR1 is LNHDA and CDR2 is SQIVND (reference sequence). This sequence was found in a woman in her twenties or thirties in good health and CMV-seronegative. The specimen sequenced was PBMCs. The rearrangement joins TRBV19 to TRBJ2-1; 13 bases align to TRBD2. The CDR3 is CASSISRLAGGNEQFF. The CDR3 DNA reads as TGTGCCAGTAGTATAAGTAGACTAGCGGGAGGCAATGAGCAGTTCTTC. Variable domain in full (rest from reference TRBV19 and TRBJ2-1): DGGITQSPKYLFRKEGQNVTLSCEQNLNHDAMYWYRQDPGQGLRLIYYSQIVNDFQKGDIAEGYSVSREKKESFPLTVTSAQKNPTAFYLCASSISRLAGGNEQFFGPGTRLTVL.